The 29 T cell receptor beta chains below all came from one sample that was sequenced in a study of T cell repertoires in cytomegalovirus infection. Antigen specificity for these receptors is unknown. TCRdb fed the reads into MiXCR, producing one record per CDR3 protein. The sample lists around 300,000 distinct CDR3 sequences, less than 25% occurring once. This specimen was cultured PBMCs, taken from culture after CMV antigen stimulation. The receptors shown here come from a human donor in good health (CMV status not recorded). Some clones in this sample may be carry-over from other donors' samples.

The CDR3 reads CASSPRTVAKNIQYF. Here the CDR3 DNA reads TGTGCCAGCTCACCCCGGACTGTAGCCAAAAACATTCAGTACTTC. The rearrangement links TRBV18 to TRBJ2-4; perhaps TRBD2 as D (5 bases). CDR1 is KGHSH and CDR2 is LQKENI in the germline V gene. The CDR3 length is 15 residues. Trimming took 3 bases from V and 0 from J, leaving 9 bases between them.

The chain joins TRBV28 to TRBJ1-4; unclear D gene. The germline CDR1 and CDR2 sequences are MDHEN and SYDVKM. V was cut by 10 bases and J by 0 bases, with 15 bases left in between. The CDR3 is made up of 15 amino acids. The CDR3 spells CATGGHRATNEKLFF. CDR3 DNA: TGTGCCACCGGAGGGCACCGGGCAACTAATGAAAAACTGTTTTTT.

The CDR3 here is CSARLISGDTQYF. CDR3 DNA sequence: TGCAGTGCTAGACTAATCTCAGGGGATACGCAGTATTTT. This sequence joins TRBV20-1 and TRBJ2-3; weak D call: TRBD1 (5 bases). The CDR3 sequence is 13 residues long. The V end lost 2 bases, the J end lost 6 bases, and 12 bases lay between the germline ends. Germline-derived CDR1 and CDR2 are DFQATT and SNEGSKA (reference sequence).

The table lists this clonotype with a few counts. This chain links TRBV7-9 with TRBJ2-1; 14 bases are a match to TRBD2. Germline CDR1 reads SEHNR; CDR2 reads FQNEAQ (reference sequence). The CDR3 has 17 residues. The J segment lost 9 bases and the V segment lost 5 bases, leaving 12 bases of the junction unmatched. The CDR3 nucleotides are TGTGCCAGCAGCCCGGGGACTAGCGGGAGCGGCTGGGGTGAGCAGTTCTTC. Translation gives CASSPGTSGSGWGEQFF.

In its sample, this clonotype was seen many times. The chain recombines TRBV7-2 with TRBJ2-1; no definite D call. Germline values: CDR1 SGHTA, CDR2 FQGNSA. This CDR3 has 12 amino acids. V was cut by 1 base and J by 6 bases, with 4 bases left in between. CDR3 bases: TGTGCCAGCAGCTTAGAAGGCAATGAGCAGTTCTTC. Translated: CASSLEGNEQFF.

The chain links TRBV7-9 to TRBJ1-2; D call uncertain. The V and J ends lost 5 bases and 7 bases respectively, with 5 bases between them. The CDR3 spans 10 residues. Germline V gene sequence: CDR1 SEHNR, CDR2 FQNEAQ (reference sequence). For the CDR3, the DNA is TGTGCCAGCAGCCCCGGTGGCTACACCTTC. Translating it yields CASSPGGYTF.

This sequence joins TRBV28 and TRBJ2-1; D may match TRBD1 or TRBD2 (5 bases each). Per the germline V gene, CDR1 is MDHEN and CDR2 is SYDVKM. The CDR3 extends over 16 amino acids. V was trimmed by 1 base and J by 2 bases, leaving 12 bases between them. The CDR3 is CASSLFGTKTYNEQFF. The CDR3 DNA follows: TGTGCCAGCAGTTTATTCGGGACCAAAACCTACAATGAGCAGTTCTTC.

This clonotype was picked up a small number of times. This chain links TRBV28 with TRBJ2-7; D perhaps matches TRBD2 (6 bases). The V end lost 7 bases, the J end lost 4 bases, and 17 bases lay between the germline ends. Germline CDR1 is MDHEN and CDR2 is SYDVKM. This CDR3 has 14 amino acids. For the CDR3, the DNA is TGTGCCAGCATCCCCGGCGGGGAGCGTTACGAGCAGTACTTC. Translation gives CASIPGGERYEQYF.

The chain is built from TRBV6-1 and TRBJ2-1; D not resolved. The germline gives CDR1 MNHNS, CDR2 SASEGT. V was cut by 5 bases and J by 0 bases, with 11 bases left in between. The CDR3 sequence is 15 residues long. In DNA, the CDR3 is TGTGCCAGCAGTATTACTCGATTCTCCTACAATGAGCAGTTCTTC. This codes for CASSITRFSYNEQFF.

V is TRBV19 and J is TRBJ2-1, with 12 bases that match TRBD2. The junction had 11 bases not matched to a gene; V was cut back by 4 bases and J by 1 base. CDR1 is LNHDA, CDR2 SQIVND, per germline (reference sequence). The length of the CDR3 is 19 residues. This CDR3 is CASSRSLAGGQISYNEQFF. CDR3 coding DNA: TGTGCCAGTAGTAGATCACTAGCGGGAGGCCAAATATCCTACAATGAGCAGTTCTTC.

The chain is built from TRBV20-1 and TRBJ2-5; TRBD2 matches at 11 bases. Germline lookup yields CDR1 DFQATT and CDR2 SNEGSKA (reference sequence). V lost 4 bases and J lost 5; bases outside the gene matches: 9. The CDR3 covers 15 residues. The DNA for the CDR3 is TGCAGTGCTAAAAATTTAGCGGGAGGGGCGGAGACCCAGTACTTC. It specifies CSAKNLAGGAETQYF.

This clonotype turned up a few times. This chain joins TRBV7-2 and TRBJ2-5; D is ambiguous. From germline, CDR1 is SGHTA and CDR2 FQGNSA. V lost 1 base and J 2 bases, leaving 8 bases between the germline ends. The CDR3 covers 14 residues. In DNA form, the CDR3 reads TGTGCCAGCAGCTTAGGGGGTTGGCAAGAGACCCAGTACTTC. Translated: CASSLGGWQETQYF.

The sample holds a few counts of this clonotype. The chain employs TRBV20-1 and TRBJ2-7; 12 bases match TRBD2. Per germline, CDR1 DFQATT and CDR2 SNEGSKA (reference sequence). The junction had 8 bases not matched to a gene; V was cut back by 4 bases and J by 1 base. This CDR3 is 16 amino acids long. Written as DNA, the CDR3 is TGCAGTGCTAAACGGACTAGCGGGATTTATTCCTACGAGCAGTACTTC. Translated: CSAKRTSGIYSYEQYF.

This clonotype was found a few times. The genes are TRBV28 and TRBJ1-4; TRBD1 is a possible D gene (5 bases). CDR3 length: 14 amino acids. The germline V and J ends were trimmed by 3 bases and 8 bases, with 13 bases remaining between them. CDR1 MDHEN and CDR2 SYDVKM come from the germline V gene. The CDR3 bases are TGTGCCAGCAGTTTGGGGCACCAAGCAGAAAAACTGTTTTTT. Protein product: CASSLGHQAEKLFF. Looking up the rest from reference TRBV28 and TRBJ1-4 gives the full variable domain: DVKVTQSSRYLVKRTGEKVFLECVQDMDHENMFWYRQDPGLGLRLIYFSYDVKMKEKGDIPEGYSVSREKKERFSLILESASTNQTSMYLCASSLGHQAEKLFFGSGTQLSVL.

This clonotype has at least ten counts. This rearrangement joins TRBV12-3 or TRBV12-4 to TRBJ1-3, with a weak D call TRBD1 (5 bases). V was trimmed by 0 bases and J by 2 bases, leaving 11 bases between them. The CDR3 length is 16 residues. The CDR3 coding sequence is TGTGCCAGCAGTTTAGCGTTTTCCAGGGCTGGAAACACCATATATTTT. It yields the protein CASSLAFSRAGNTIYF.

J is TRBJ2-3 and V is TRBV20-1; D is possibly TRBD2 (6 bases). V shed 3 bases and J shed 3 bases, with 22 bases lying between them. Germline V gene sequence: CDR1 DFQATT, CDR2 SNEGSKA (reference sequence). This CDR3 has 17 amino acids. CDR3 sequence: CSASRLLAGPGTDTQYF. CDR3 nucleotide sequence: TGCAGTGCTAGCCGTCTTCTGGCGGGACCGGGTACAGATACGCAGTATTTT.

This clonotype is medium-sized within its sample. This CDR3 is CASSPGGAGEDTQYF. The CDR3 coding sequence is TGTGCCAGCAGCCCCGGAGGGGCTGGGGAGGATACGCAGTATTTT. The V call is TRBV7-2, the J call TRBJ2-3; a possible D gene is TRBD2 (6 bases). This CDR3 has 15 amino acids. Between the trimmed V and J ends, which lost 5 bases and 6 bases, there was a span of 18 bases. Germline V gene data show CDR1 as SGHTA and CDR2 as FQGNSA.

In DNA, the CDR3 is TGTGCCAGCAGTGACACCCGAAGTAGCGGGAGCACAGATACGCAGTATTTT. This codes for CASSDTRSSGSTDTQYF. V gene TRBV6-5 combines with J gene TRBJ2-3, with 7 bases aligning to TRBD2. The CDR3 has 17 amino acids. The J segment lost 0 bases and the V segment lost 5 bases, leaving 11 bases of the junction unmatched. CDR1 MNHEY and CDR2 SVGAGI come from the germline V gene.

This clonotype was picked up a small number of times. This chain joins TRBV4-1 and TRBJ2-1, with D possibly being TRBD2 (6 bases). Deletions cut 3 bases from V and 7 bases from J, with 19 bases between. The germline V gene has CDR1 MGHRA and CDR2 YSYEKL. There are 16 residues in the CDR3. Written as DNA, the CDR3 is TGCGCCAGCAGCCACGAGGCGGCGGGACCGACTAATGAGCAGTTCTTC. Translating it yields CASSHEAAGPTNEQFF.

The genes are TRBV5-6 and TRBJ2-2; D possibly matches TRBD1 or TRBD2 (5 bases each). The CDR3 has 14 amino acids. Germline V gene lookup returns CDR1 SGHDT and CDR2 YYEEEE. V gave up 5 bases and J gave up 5 bases, with 13 bases separating them. The CDR3 DNA follows: TGTGCCAGCAGAATGAGGGGAAGTACCGGGGAGCTGTTTTTT. Amino acid sequence: CASRMRGSTGELFF. Using reference TRBV5-6 and TRBJ2-2 for the parts outside the CDR3, the full variable domain is DAGVTQSPTHLIKTRGQQVTLRCSPKSGHDTVSWYQQALGQGPQFIFQYYEEEERQRGNFPDRFSGHQFPNYSSELNVNALLLGDSALYLCASRMRGSTGELFFGEGSRLTVL.

CDR3 in amino acids: CATRAGGPDNEQFF. DNA of the CDR3: TGTGCCACTCGAGCGGGAGGGCCTGACAATGAGCAGTTCTTC. The V call is TRBV24-1, the J call TRBJ2-1; 10 nucleotides agree with TRBD2. The junction had 7 bases not matched to a gene; V was cut back by 10 bases and J by 5 bases. Germline V gene data show CDR1 as KGHDR and CDR2 as SFDVKD. The CDR3 length is 14 residues.

A few counts support this clonotype. The CDR3 sequence: CASSLGFRTFTDTQYF. The CDR3 bases are TGTGCCAGCAGCTTAGGTTTCAGGACCTTCACAGATACGCAGTATTTT. The V gene is TRBV7-2, the J gene TRBJ2-3, with D unclear. Germline V gene sequence: CDR1 SGHTA, CDR2 FQGNSA. The CDR3 runs 16 residues. Between the trimmed V and J ends, which lost 1 base and 2 bases, there was a span of 13 bases.

This clonotype was seen only a few times. The CDR3 loop reads CASSQTSYEQFF. The CDR3 nucleotides read TGCGCCAGCAGCCAGACTAGCTATGAGCAGTTCTTC. The chain carries TRBV4-1 and TRBJ2-1; the match to TRBD2 covers 7 bases. The CDR3 totals 12 residues. The ends lost 3 bases at V and 8 bases at J; junction bases unmatched: 1. Looked up from germline, CDR1 is MGHRA and CDR2 is YSYEKL.

The chain combines TRBV20-1 with TRBJ1-2; 8 bases line up with TRBD1. The CDR3 loop spans 16 amino acids. Per germline, CDR1 DFQATT and CDR2 SNEGSKA (reference sequence). The V segment lost 3 bases and the J segment 6 bases; nucleotides outside the gene matches: 15. The DNA for the CDR3 is TGCAGTGCTAGGCCACCCGGACAGGGTATTTACCATGGCTACACCTTC. It specifies CSARPPGQGIYHGYTF.

The chain links TRBV10-3 to TRBJ2-3; 7 positions agree with TRBD2. Germline V gene lookup returns CDR1 ENHRY and CDR2 SYGVKD. J gave up 6 bases and V 0 bases, and 9 bases lay outside the gene matches. This CDR3 is built from 16 residues. The CDR3 spells CAISESWREKGDTQYF. The CDR3 nucleotides read TGTGCCATCAGTGAGTCTTGGCGGGAGAAGGGTGATACGCAGTATTTT.

The chain recombines TRBV18 with TRBJ2-1, with TRBD1 as a possible D gene (6 bases). The V gene lost 3 bases and the J gene lost 5 bases, with 20 bases spanning the gap. Germline CDR1 KGHSH, CDR2 LQKENI. This CDR3 is 17 amino acids long. The CDR3 DNA sequence: TGTGCCAGCTCACCTTTAACCCAGGGGAGACAGGACAATGAGCAGTTCTTC. As protein: CASSPLTQGRQDNEQFF.

The genes are TRBV7-9 and TRBJ1-6; possibly TRBD1 for D (5 bases). V lost 1 base, J lost 10 bases, and 14 bases lay in between. Germline V gives CDR1 SEHNR, CDR2 FQNEAQ (reference sequence). This CDR3 spans 15 amino acids. CDR3 in DNA: TGTGCCAGCAGCTTAGGGGCTGGGACGGAGTCACCCCTCCACTTT. Encoded protein: CASSLGAGTESPLHF.

The chain couples TRBV20-1 to TRBJ2-7; D might be TRBD2 (5 bases). V lost 5 bases and J lost 5, with 19 bases in between. Germline V gives CDR1 DFQATT, CDR2 SNEGSKA (reference sequence). CDR3 length equals 14 residues. The CDR3 DNA follows: TGCAGTGCTGGACTTGACGGCCTCCTCGACGAGCAGTACTTC. Protein product: CSAGLDGLLDEQYF.

This clonotype was recorded a few times. V usage is TRBV6-2 or TRBV6-3 and J usage is TRBJ2-1; 7 nucleotides align to TRBD2. The germline gives CDR1 MNHEY, CDR2 SVGEGT. Trimming took 6 bases from V and 2 from J; bases not matched to a gene: 7. This CDR3 spans 15 amino acids. CDR3 loop: CASRGGEGAYNEQFF. CDR3 in DNA: TGTGCCAGCAGGGGAGGGGAGGGCGCCTACAATGAGCAGTTCTTC.